This entry describes one T cell receptor beta chain. The antigen remains undetermined. This sample was taken from a study of T cells expressing NK-cell markers. Study-wide results and caveats: In five or six donors, dominant NKG2C+ clonotypes were roughly 1.0-7.0% of CD8+ T cells.

Template switching by 5'RACE with UMIs generated the TCR beta cDNA. For each CDR3 protein, TCRdb gives one entry from its re-call of the 5' RACE reads, without DNA. The listing records approximately 550,000 distinct CDR3 sequences. The clonotype originates from a man between 18 and 35 years old in good health. Specimen: blood T cells: a sorted CD56 or NKG2C T cell subset, CD4+ or CD8+ T cells, or bulk PBMC T cells (not recorded which).

This CDR3 is CASSHQGTGGNQPQHF. This sequence joins TRBV6-2 or TRBV6-3 and TRBJ1-5; without DNA, the TCRdb call of TRBD1 cannot be checked. Germline V gene data show CDR1 as MNHEY and CDR2 as SVGEGT. The CDR3 runs 16 residues.